This TCR beta chain derives from a study of radiotherapy plus CTLA-4 blockade in lung cancer. Study-wide results and limits: Expansion in blood of tumor-derived TCR clones was seen after radiotherapy plus ipilimumab. Strongest reported response predictors: early blood clone changes and post-radiation interferon-beta.

Measured with immunoSEQ multiplex PCR; TCRdb has only the in-frame clones, and not every one. The profile covers around 90,000 clones, with about 80% appearing a single time and less than 15% taken by the ten largest. About this clone itself: What it binds is not known. The sample carries other DNA sequences with the same CDR3.

The V gene's germline CDR1 is KGHSH and CDR2 LQKENI. CDR3 length: 12 residues. The germline V and J ends were trimmed by 3 bases and 4 bases, with 6 bases remaining between them. The specimen was peripheral blood, collected from a patient treated with radiotherapy plus ipilimumab. The V and J genes are TRBV18 and TRBJ2-5, with TRBD1 as a possible D gene (5 bases). The receptor was derived from a human donor with non-small cell lung cancer that progressed on radiotherapy plus ipilimumab. The CDR3 loop reads CASSPRGETQYF. The CDR3 nucleotides are TGTGCCAGCTCACCTAGGGGAGAGACCCAGTACTTC.